The 22 T cell receptor beta chains reported below all come from one sample, sequenced in a study of molecular identifiers for immune sequencing clone quantification. TCRdb re-derived calls from the PCR reads in MiXCR, one entry per CDR3 protein. The table records approximately 630,000 distinct CDR3 sequences, roughly 25% of them present only once. Sequencing was carried out using naive CD8+ T cells from blood, with Jurkat cell RNA spiked in. The subset here: FACS-sorted CD8+CD4-CCR7+CD45RA+ naive T cells. All receptors come from a human donor in good health. Some libraries in this study had Jurkat cell RNA spiked in.

Turning to this clonotype: Since a much larger clone is just one base distant, this may be a read error. The chain is built from TRBV6-2 or TRBV6-3 and TRBJ2-5, with TRBD1 identical over 8 bases. CDR3 length: 13 residues. Unmatched junction bases numbered 7, after V lost 8 bases and J lost 5 bases. The germline V gene has CDR1 MNHEY and CDR2 SVGEGT. The CDR3 loop is CASGHRGMETQYF. In DNA, the CDR3 is TGTGCCAGCGGGCACAGGGGGATGGAGACCCAGTACTTC.

The gene calls are TRBV6-1 and TRBJ1-1, with D hard to call. Deletions cut 2 bases from V and 4 bases from J, with 14 bases between. CDR3 size: 15 residues. Germline V gives CDR1 MNHNS, CDR2 SASEGT. The CDR3 reads CASSEFIPMVTEAFF. CDR3 coding DNA: TGTGCCAGCAGTGAATTCATCCCTATGGTCACTGAAGCTTTCTTT.

Many counts were recorded for this clonotype. The chain employs TRBV5-1 and TRBJ2-3; 9 nucleotides line up with TRBD1. V dropped 3 bases and J dropped 2; count of bases not matched to a gene: 13. Germline V lookup: CDR1 SGHRS, CDR2 YFSETQ. The CDR3 loop spans 18 amino acids. The CDR3: CASSSSETGGITTDTQYF. CDR3 coding DNA: TGCGCCAGCAGCTCTAGTGAGACAGGGGGAATAACCACAGATACGCAGTATTTT. Looking up the rest from reference TRBV5-1 and TRBJ2-3 gives the full variable domain: KAGVTQTPRYLIKTRGQQVTLSCSPISGHRSVSWYQQTPGQGLQFLFEYFSETQRNKGNFPGRFSGRQFSNSRSEMNVSTLELGDSALYLCASSSSETGGITTDTQYFGPGTRLTVL.

As regards this clonotype: One end of the junction fails to match germline, which may point to a read error. The J gene is TRBJ1-3, the V gene TRBV13; D is unresolved. From germline, CDR1 is PRHDT and CDR2 FYEKMQ (reference sequence). The CDR3 totals 15 residues. The CDR3 DNA reads as TGTGCCGGCAGCGCCGGACTTAGCTCTGGAAACACCATATATTTT. It specifies CAGSAGLSSGNTIYF.

The table lists this clonotype with many counts. The chain joins TRBV4-1 to TRBJ2-7; a weak D match, TRBD1 (5 bases). Germline lookup yields CDR1 MGHRA and CDR2 YSYEKL. CDR3 length: 13 amino acids. V dropped 1 base and J dropped 4 bases, with 8 bases sitting between them. CDR3 DNA: TGCGCCAGCAGCCAAGTGGGGCGGTACGAGCAGTACTTC. Translated: CASSQVGRYEQYF.

This clonotype was recorded many times. The chain recombines TRBV7-9 with TRBJ2-5, with 7 bases matching TRBD1. This CDR3 region has 15 residues. V shed 8 bases and J 1 base; nucleotides not matched to a gene: 10. The V gene's germline CDR1 is SEHNR and CDR2 FQNEAQ (reference sequence). The chain's CDR3 is CASESTTGPQETQYF. CDR3 DNA sequence: TGTGCCAGCGAATCCACGACAGGGCCCCAAGAGACCCAGTACTTC.

This clonotype was detected a few times. The genes are TRBV20-1 and TRBJ2-7, with 10 bases aligning to TRBD2. The CDR3 length is 16 residues. In germline, CDR1 is DFQATT, CDR2 SNEGSKA (reference sequence). The trim removed 4 bases at V and 4 bases at J, leaving 13 bases unmatched. The CDR3 region is CSATPPLAGGPYEQYF. CDR3 nucleotide sequence: TGCAGTGCTACCCCACCATTAGCGGGGGGCCCTTACGAGCAGTACTTC.

This clonotype came up many times. The chain is built from TRBV3-1 and TRBJ2-3; TRBD1 matches 8 bases. Trimming removed 1 base from V and 6 bases from J; junction bases left unmatched: 6. The CDR3 covers 15 residues. Germline values: CDR1 LGHDT, CDR2 YNNKEL (reference sequence). CDR3 DNA sequence: TGTGCCAGCAGCCAAGGGACAGGGTTTATGGATACGCAGTATTTT. It translates to CASSQGTGFMDTQYF.

The rearrangement uses TRBV10-2 and TRBJ2-1; TRBD2 aligns across 8 bases. V shed 4 bases and J 6 bases; nucleotides not matched to a gene: 8. This CDR3 spans 15 amino acids. In germline, CDR1 is WSHSY, CDR2 SAAADI. The CDR3 here is CASSGLAYASNEQFF. The CDR3 DNA reads as TGCGCCAGCAGTGGACTAGCGTACGCAAGCAATGAGCAGTTCTTC.

At least ten counts were recorded for this clonotype. The rearrangement links TRBV20-1 to TRBJ2-7, with D perhaps TRBD2 (6 bases). Germline assignment: CDR1 DFQATT and CDR2 SNEGSKA (reference sequence). The CDR3 is 16 amino acids. Trimming stripped 0 bases from V and 1 base from J, with 16 bases between. The CDR3 coding sequence is TGCAGTGCTAGAGAACCCCCCCGGGGGAGGTCCTACGAGCAGTACTTC. Translated, it gives CSAREPPRGRSYEQYF.

This clonotype was counted only a few times. The gene calls are TRBV4-1 and TRBJ1-1; tentatively, D is TRBD1 (5 bases). V lost 0 bases, J lost 0 bases, and 23 bases lay in between. There are 20 residues in the CDR3. CDR1 MGHRA and CDR2 YSYEKL come from the germline V gene. The CDR3 loop is CASSQELGAGPIGMNTEAFF. CDR3 DNA: TGCGCCAGCAGCCAAGAATTAGGGGCAGGGCCAATAGGAATGAACACTGAAGCTTTCTTT.

This clonotype was detected only a few times. The J gene is TRBJ2-2, the V gene TRBV4-3; TRBD1 is a possible D gene (5 bases). The V end lost 0 bases, the J end lost 6 bases, and 20 bases lay between the germline ends. The germline CDR1 and CDR2 sequences are LGHNA and YSLEER. CDR3 length: 18 residues. In DNA, the CDR3 is TGCGCCAGCAGCCAAGATCAAGGTGCAGGGTTGTTTCCCGGGGAGCTGTTTTTT. It is translated as CASSQDQGAGLFPGELFF.

In this sample, this clonotype turned up once. The gene calls are TRBV7-8 and TRBJ2-2; possibly TRBD1 or TRBD2 for D (6 bases each). The V end was cut by 11 bases, the J end by 1 base, with 11 bases between. The CDR3 totals 13 residues. Per the germline V gene, CDR1 is SGHVS and CDR2 is FQNEAQ. The CDR3 sequence is CAEGGGNTGELFF. The CDR3 DNA follows: TGTGCCGAGGGGGGAGGGAACACCGGGGAGCTGTTTTTT.

This chain links TRBV7-9 with TRBJ2-5, with 12 nucleotides matching TRBD2. The CDR3 totals 15 residues. CDR1 and CDR2 from the germline V gene are SEHNR and FQNEAQ (reference sequence). Losses at the gene ends were 4 bases for V and 4 bases for J; bases not matched to a gene: 4. CDR3 amino acids: CASSSPLAGGETQYF. The CDR3 nucleotides read TGTGCCAGCAGCTCTCCACTAGCGGGGGGAGAGACCCAGTACTTC.

This clonotype has a handful of counts. The chain is built from TRBV6-2 or TRBV6-3 and TRBJ2-2; 14 positions agree with TRBD2. The germline V gene has CDR1 MNHEY and CDR2 SVGEGT. The CDR3 loop spans 16 amino acids. V shed 7 bases, J shed 6 bases, and the junction held 7 bases outside the gene matches. The CDR3 region has the DNA TGTGCCAGCAAAAAAGGACTAGCGGGGGGATCCGGGGAGCTGTTTTTT. Protein product: CASKKGLAGGSGELFF.

About this clonotype: A much larger clonotype is one base distant, so this may be a read error. V usage is TRBV6-2 or TRBV6-3 and J usage is TRBJ2-3; D gene unclear. Germline V gene lookup returns CDR1 MNHEY and CDR2 SVGEGT. The CDR3 loop spans 11 amino acids. The CDR3 region has the DNA TGTACCAGCAGTTACGGTGGTATACAGTATTTT. Translation: CTSSYGGIQYF.

This clonotype was picked up many times. The V gene is TRBV12-3 or TRBV12-4, the J gene TRBJ2-2; 10 bases match TRBD2. The CDR3 is made up of 19 amino acids. V lost 5 bases to trimming and J lost 2 bases; unmatched junction nucleotides: 14. The chain's CDR3 is CASSPTDLTSGYNTGELFF. CDR3 nucleotides: TGTGCCAGCAGTCCTACCGACCTGACTAGCGGGTACAACACCGGGGAGCTGTTTTTT.

In this sample, this clonotype turned up many times. DNA for the CDR3: TGTGCCAGCAGTGATTCCAGACAGGGAGGGGACGAAAACTATGGCTACACCTTC. It yields the protein CASSDSRQGGDENYGYTF. The genes are TRBV2 and TRBJ1-2; 7 nucleotides agree with TRBD1. The CDR3 spans 18 residues. CDR1 and CDR2 (germline): SNHLY, FYNNEI. Trimming took 3 bases from V and 2 from J; bases not matched to a gene: 15.

The chain links TRBV6-5 to TRBJ2-5; 9 bases align to TRBD2. The CDR3 runs 17 residues. Germline-derived CDR1 and CDR2 are MNHEY and SVGAGI. V lost 6 bases and J lost 2; bases outside the gene matches: 13. The CDR3 nucleotides read TGTGCCAGCAGCCCCCTAGGTAGCGGGGGTATACAAGAGACCCAGTACTTC. Amino acid sequence: CASSPLGSGGIQETQYF.

This clonotype occurred a few times. This chain joins TRBV11-2 and TRBJ2-3; TRBD2 is a possible D gene (5 bases). Trimming removed 6 bases at V and 4 bases at J, with 17 bases between. This CDR3 spans 15 amino acids. From germline, CDR1 is SGHAT and CDR2 FQNNGV. The CDR3, as DNA: TGTGCCAGCAGGTCGAGAGGGATATCAGCAGATACGCAGTATTTT. Protein sequence: CASRSRGISADTQYF.

About this clonotype: A much larger clone lies a single base off, so this may be a read error. This chain links TRBV27 with TRBJ2-5; D might be TRBD1 (6 bases). Germline-derived CDR1 and CDR2 are MNHEY and SMNVEV (reference sequence). This CDR3 has 14 amino acids. V shed 8 bases and J shed 2 bases, with 15 bases lying between them. The CDR3 nucleotides are TGTGCCAGCCCGGACAGTAGATCTCAAGAGACCCAGTACTTC. Protein sequence: CASPDSRSQETQYF.

The sample holds many counts of this clonotype. The J gene is TRBJ2-3, the V gene TRBV29-1, with 7 nucleotides matching TRBD2. V lost 3 bases to trimming and J lost 0 bases; unmatched junction nucleotides: 6. Germline values: CDR1 SQVTM, CDR2 ANQGSEA. The CDR3 runs to 15 residues. In DNA form, the CDR3 reads TGCAGCGTTGATGGTCTAGCGGAAAGCACAGATACGCAGTATTTT. It translates to CSVDGLAESTDTQYF.